One and the same sample provided the 17 T cell receptor beta chains below, sequenced in a study of a mutant IDH1 vaccine in newly diagnosed glioma. The table came from immunoSEQ multiplex PCR; TCRdb's copy has only in-frame clones and leaves some out. The sample shows around 54,000 clones, 80% to 90% of them seen only once. As to time point: baseline, week 1 (first vaccination visit). Described treatment: pre-vaccination baseline after standard-of-care therapy. Here the sequenced sample was PBMCs, taken from a glioma patient treated with radiotherapy, temozolomide or both. All receptors come from a young man with glioma.

The V and J genes are TRBV28 and TRBJ2-7; 8 positions match TRBD1. The CDR3 covers 15 residues. CDR1 MDHEN and CDR2 SYDVKM come from the germline V gene. Losses at the gene ends were 6 bases for V and 3 bases for J; bases not matched to a gene: 10. This chain's CDR3 is CASSAAGTGDYEQYF. The CDR3 nucleotides read TGTGCCAGCAGCGCTGCCGGGACAGGCGACTACGAGCAGTACTTC. Full variable domain (missing parts from reference TRBV28 and TRBJ2-7): DVKVTQSSRYLVKRTGEKVFLECVQDMDHENMFWYRQDPGLGLRLIYFSYDVKMKEKGDIPEGYSVSREKKERFSLILESASTNQTSMYLCASSAAGTGDYEQYFGPGTRLTVT.

In DNA form, the CDR3 reads TGTGCCTGGAGGCAGCATCAAGAGACCCAGTACTTC. Its protein product is CAWRQHQETQYF. The chain employs TRBV30 and TRBJ2-5; D is unresolved. This CDR3 has 12 residues. Deletions cut 3 bases from V and 2 bases from J, with 7 bases between. The V gene's germline CDR1 is GTSNPN and CDR2 SVGIG (reference sequence).

This chain joins TRBV5-1 and TRBJ2-7; 13 bases are shared with TRBD2. Trimming removed 0 bases from V and 4 bases from J; junction bases left unmatched: 10. Germline V gene sequence: CDR1 SGHRS, CDR2 YFSETQ. This CDR3 is built from 18 residues. The CDR3 is CASSLGLAGGAMGYEQYF. As DNA, the CDR3 is TGCGCCAGCAGCTTGGGACTAGCGGGGGGTGCCATGGGTTACGAGCAGTACTTC.

The chain uses TRBV25-1 and TRBJ2-7, with 10 bases fitting TRBD1. J lost 0 bases, V lost 4 bases, and 3 bases had no gene match. The CDR3 runs to 15 residues. Germline-derived CDR1 and CDR2 are MGHDK and SYGVNS. DNA of the CDR3: TGTGCCAGCAGTGCCCGGGACAGGGGCTCCTACGAGCAGTACTTC. Translated: CASSARDRGSYEQYF.

The chain carries TRBV28 and TRBJ2-7; 13 nucleotides line up with TRBD2. The V segment lost 9 bases and the J segment 2 bases; nucleotides outside the gene matches: 7. Germline values: CDR1 MDHEN, CDR2 SYDVKM. The CDR3 runs 15 residues. The CDR3 loop is CASSPGTSGTYEQYF. The CDR3 DNA follows: TGTGCCAGTTCCCCTGGGACTAGCGGGACCTACGAGCAGTACTTC.

Only a few counts were recorded for this clone. V gene TRBV5-1 combines with J gene TRBJ2-5; perhaps TRBD2 as D (6 bases). V lost 0 bases and J 2 bases, leaving 11 bases between the germline ends. The length of the CDR3 is 15 residues. Germline assignment: CDR1 SGHRS and CDR2 YFSETQ. The CDR3 DNA is TGCGCCAGCAGCTTGGGGATAGGGACTCAAGAGACCCAGTACTTC. Translating it yields CASSLGIGTQETQYF.

V is TRBV6-5 and J is TRBJ1-6; a possible D gene is TRBD1 (6 bases). Germline V gene data show CDR1 as MNHEY and CDR2 as SVGAGI. The CDR3 has 13 residues. V was clipped by 8 bases and J by 7 bases, with 12 bases between them. In DNA, the CDR3 is TGTGCCAGCGCCAGACAGGCCAATTCACCCCTCCACTTT. Amino acid sequence: CASARQANSPLHF.

The genes are TRBV5-4 and TRBJ1-2; TRBD1 matches 9 bases. Germline V gives CDR1 SGHNT, CDR2 YYREEE (reference sequence). With 3 bases clipped from V and 7 bases from J, the junction kept 7 bases outside the gene matches. The CDR3 has 14 residues. CDR3: CASSSQQGASGYTF. The DNA for the CDR3 is TGTGCCAGCAGCTCCCAACAGGGGGCGAGTGGCTACACCTTC.

The chain links TRBV7-8 to TRBJ1-2; the D gene is possibly TRBD1 (6 bases). V was clipped by 5 bases and J by 6 bases, with 19 bases between them. This CDR3 has 15 amino acids. The germline CDR1 and CDR2 sequences are SGHVS and FQNEAQ. The CDR3 DNA reads as TGTGCCAGCAGCCTTACAGGGAGTAGACCCGATGGCTACACCTTC. It yields the protein CASSLTGSRPDGYTF.

V and J are TRBV14 and TRBJ1-4; D possibly corresponds to TRBD1 (5 bases). This CDR3 has 13 residues. Trimming stripped 4 bases from V and 10 bases from J, with 13 bases between. The germline gives CDR1 SGHDN, CDR2 FVKESK. The CDR3 sequence is CASSPQVTGKLFF. The CDR3 DNA follows: TGTGCCAGCAGCCCCCAGGTCACAGGAAAACTGTTTTTT.

The chain couples TRBV4-3 to TRBJ2-7; D might be TRBD1 (6 bases). The CDR3 contains 16 residues. Germline assignment: CDR1 LGHNA and CDR2 YSLEER. Trimming stripped 9 bases from V and 1 base from J, with 22 bases between. The CDR3 DNA sequence: TGCGCCAGAGACCTATTCGGGGACACCGGTTCCTACGAGCAGTACTTC. It specifies CARDLFGDTGSYEQYF.

The V and J genes are TRBV7-9 and TRBJ2-7; TRBD1 agrees at 11 bases. Per the germline V gene, CDR1 is SEHNR and CDR2 is FQNEAQ (reference sequence). The CDR3 spans 16 residues. J lost 4 bases, V lost 5 bases, and 10 bases had no gene match. This CDR3 reads CASSPRSGQGAYEQYF. The DNA for the CDR3 is TGTGCCAGCAGCCCCCGTAGCGGACAGGGGGCATACGAGCAGTACTTC.

The chain carries TRBV6-1 and TRBJ2-1; 9 bases align to TRBD2. Germline CDR1 is MNHNS and CDR2 is SASEGT. The CDR3 totals 14 residues. Trimming at V came to 2 bases and at J to 9 bases, leaving 5 bases not matched to a gene. The CDR3 here is CASSELASGTEQFF. CDR3 nucleotides: TGTGCCAGCAGTGAACTTGCTAGCGGGACTGAGCAGTTCTTC.

This clone was detected once. This chain links TRBV5-8 with TRBJ2-7; D gene ambiguous. V shed 4 bases and J shed 7 bases, with 12 bases lying between them. The germline CDR1 and CDR2 sequences are SGHTS and YDEGEE. The CDR3 is 12 residues long. The CDR3 loop reads CASSQIWGEQYF. The CDR3 region has the DNA TGTGCCAGCAGCCAAATATGGGGTGAGCAGTACTTC.

There are a few counts of this clone. The V call is TRBV6-6, the J call TRBJ1-2; D not certain. V lost 0 bases, J lost 4 bases, and 6 bases lay in between. The length of the CDR3 is 13 residues. Germline V gene lookup returns CDR1 MNHNY and CDR2 SVGAGI (reference sequence). The chain's CDR3 is CASSYSTFYGYTF. The CDR3 DNA is TGTGCCAGCAGTTACTCGACCTTCTATGGCTACACCTTC.

Written as DNA, the CDR3 is TGTGCCAGCATCCTGACGGGAAACACTGAAGCTTTCTTT. Translated, it gives CASILTGNTEAFF. The rearrangement links TRBV11-2 to TRBJ1-1; D uncertain. Germline-derived CDR1 and CDR2 are SGHAT and FQNNGV. The CDR3 length is 13 residues. V lost 7 bases and J 2 bases, leaving 11 bases between the germline ends.

This clone was seen once. The rearrangement links TRBV10-3 to TRBJ2-7; TRBD1 aligns across 11 bases. The length of the CDR3 is 15 residues. CDR1 is ENHRY, CDR2 SYGVKD, per germline. The trim removed 4 bases at V and 2 bases at J, leaving 4 bases unmatched. The CDR3 reads CAISGRDRGTYEQYF. The CDR3 DNA follows: TGTGCCATCAGTGGCCGGGACAGGGGGACCTACGAGCAGTACTTC.